Listed below are T cell receptor beta chains from one sample, sequenced in a study of blood T cell repertoires in COVID-19. Assay: immunoSEQ multiplex PCR; the TCRdb copy retains only in-frame clones and omits some. This sample carries approximately 46,000 clones, around 82% of them seen once, and the ten largest clones take about 2.7%. Sequenced input: peripheral blood. All receptors come from a woman in her sixties or seventies with acute or convalescent COVID-19. Both conserved end residues are part of each CDR3. D genes are given only for firm matches. Part of the rows lack a size; the others show once, few, many or a class for expanded clones.

V gene: TRBV19
clone size: once
D gene: TRBD1
J gene: TRBJ2-7
CDR3 protein: CASTLRTGGYEQYF
CDR3 DNA: TGTGCCAGTACCCTCAGGACAGGCGGCTACGAGCAGTACTTC

V gene: TRBV6-5
clone size: .
D gene: TRBD2
J gene: TRBJ2-5
CDR3 protein: CASSFAGGRETQYF
CDR3 DNA: TGTGCCAGCAGTTTCGCGGGAGGCCGGGAGACCCAGTACTTC

V gene: TRBV9
clone size: .
D gene: .
J gene: TRBJ2-3
CDR3 protein: CASSVGSLTSTDTQYF
CDR3 DNA: TGTGCCAGCAGCGTAGGGTCATTGACTAGCACAGATACGCAGTATTTT

V gene: TRBV28
clone size: once
D gene: TRBD1
J gene: TRBJ1-3
CDR3 protein: CASSLLTYPGTGAGNTIYF
CDR3 DNA: TGTGCCAGCAGTTTACTGACCTACCCCGGGACAGGGGCTGGAAACACCATATATTTT

V gene: TRBV10-3
clone size: .
D gene: .
J gene: TRBJ1-1
CDR3 protein: CAISESRRVEAFF
CDR3 DNA: TGTGCCATCAGTGAGTCACGGAGGGTGGAAGCTTTCTTT

V gene: TRBV6-5
clone size: .
D gene: TRBD1
J gene: TRBJ1-1
CDR3 protein: CASIQDRANTEAFF
CDR3 DNA: TGTGCCAGCATCCAGGACAGGGCGAACACTGAAGCTTTCTTT

V gene: TRBV6-6
clone size: .
D gene: .
J gene: TRBJ1-2
CDR3 protein: CASSLRDNYGYTF
CDR3 DNA: TGTGCCAGCAGTTTGAGGGATAACTATGGCTACACCTTC

V gene: TRBV2
clone size: .
D gene: TRBD1
J gene: TRBJ2-3
CDR3 protein: CASSAGTGSTDTQYF
CDR3 DNA: TGTGCCAGCAGTGCCGGGACAGGCAGCACAGATACGCAGTATTTT

V gene: TRBV7-3
clone size: .
D gene: .
J gene: TRBJ1-2
CDR3 protein: CASSLTGRGADREGYTF
CDR3 DNA: TGTGCCAGCAGCTTAACGGGGCGGGGGGCGGACCGCGAGGGCTACACCTTC

V gene: TRBV2
clone size: .
D gene: .
J gene: TRBJ1-6
CDR3 protein: CASSEFRQYDSPLHF
CDR3 DNA: TGTGCCAGCAGTGAATTTCGACAGTACGATTCACCCCTCCACTTT